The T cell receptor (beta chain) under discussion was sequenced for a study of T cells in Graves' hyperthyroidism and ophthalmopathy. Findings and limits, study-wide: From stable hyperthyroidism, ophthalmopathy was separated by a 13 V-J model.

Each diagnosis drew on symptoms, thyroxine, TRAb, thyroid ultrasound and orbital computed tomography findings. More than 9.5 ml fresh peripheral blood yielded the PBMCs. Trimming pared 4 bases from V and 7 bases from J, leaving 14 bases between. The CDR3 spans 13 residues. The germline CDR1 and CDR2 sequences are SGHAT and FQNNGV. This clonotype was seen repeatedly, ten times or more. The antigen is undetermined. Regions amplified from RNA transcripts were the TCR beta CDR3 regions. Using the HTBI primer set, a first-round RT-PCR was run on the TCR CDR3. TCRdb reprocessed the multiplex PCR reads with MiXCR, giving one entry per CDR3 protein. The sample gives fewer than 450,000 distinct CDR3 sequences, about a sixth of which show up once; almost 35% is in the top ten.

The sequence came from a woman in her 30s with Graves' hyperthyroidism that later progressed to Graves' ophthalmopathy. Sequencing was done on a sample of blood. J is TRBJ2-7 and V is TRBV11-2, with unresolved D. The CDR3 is CASSSDGRWEQYF. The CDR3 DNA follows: TGTGCCAGCAGCTCGGACGGGCGGTGGGAGCAGTACTTC. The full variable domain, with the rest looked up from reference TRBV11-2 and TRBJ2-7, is EAGVAQSPRYKIIEKRQSVAFWCNPISGHATLYWYQQILGQGPKLLIQFQNNGVVDDSQLPKDRFSAERLKGVDSTLKIQPAKLEDSAVYLCASSSDGRWEQYFGPGTRLTVT.